This TCR beta chain was observed in a study of T cells in localized non-small cell lung cancer. The CDR3 is made up of 14 amino acids. The germline gives CDR1 MNHEY, CDR2 SMNVEV (reference sequence). V gave up 4 bases and J gave up 14 bases; unmatched junction bases: 12. Study results and limitations: Compared with tumor, uninvolved adjacent lung displayed greater T cell clonality, ranking highest overall. With higher T cell density in blood came longer overall survival. A median approximately 59 of the top 100 tumor clones appeared in adjacent lung.

The method was immunoSEQ multiplex PCR; TCRdb's version includes in-frame clones alone and lacks a portion of them. The repertoire holds about 70,000 clones, with 85% to 90% as singletons. A few counts support this clone. The antigen is unknown. Sequences were derived from peripheral blood, sampled before any cancer treatment. The chain combines TRBV27 with TRBJ2-3; 10 bases are a match to TRBD2. The receptor's source is a male donor aged 60 or over with stage III squamous cell lung carcinoma. The CDR3 nucleotides read TGTGCCAGCAGTTGGGGCAGCGGGGGGGGCCCAGCGTATTTT. Protein: CASSWGSGGGPAYF.